This T cell receptor (beta chain) stems from a study of cytomegalovirus exposure and HLA in healthy donors. Overall study results and limits: A later analysis found common viral pathogens apparently linked to several of the most significant clusters.

This clone was detected once. Its antigen remains unknown. There are 11 residues in the CDR3. The germline V gene encodes CDR1 SGHVS and CDR2 FQNEAQ. Trimming took 6 bases from V and 2 from J, leaving 4 bases between them. Primers for the PCR totalled 60 Vbeta and 13 Jbeta. Profiling relied on immunoSEQ multiplex PCR, and the TCRdb table lists in-frame clones only, not all of them. The sample records 90,000 to 120,000 clones, about three quarters being singletons. Input material: PBMCs. The chain joins TRBV7-8 to TRBJ2-5; no firm D call. The origin of this receptor is a man between 60 and 75 years old in good health and CMV-seropositive. The CDR3 region has the DNA TGTGCCAGCAGTTCACAAGAGACCCAGTACTTC. This encodes CASSSQETQYF. Full variable domain (remainder filled in from reference TRBV7-8 and TRBJ2-5): GAGVSQSPRYKVAKRGQDVALRCDPISGHVSLFWYQQALGQGPEFLTYFQNEAQLDKSGLPSDRFFAERPEGSVSTLKIQRTQQEDSAVYLCASSSQETQYFGPGTRLLVL.